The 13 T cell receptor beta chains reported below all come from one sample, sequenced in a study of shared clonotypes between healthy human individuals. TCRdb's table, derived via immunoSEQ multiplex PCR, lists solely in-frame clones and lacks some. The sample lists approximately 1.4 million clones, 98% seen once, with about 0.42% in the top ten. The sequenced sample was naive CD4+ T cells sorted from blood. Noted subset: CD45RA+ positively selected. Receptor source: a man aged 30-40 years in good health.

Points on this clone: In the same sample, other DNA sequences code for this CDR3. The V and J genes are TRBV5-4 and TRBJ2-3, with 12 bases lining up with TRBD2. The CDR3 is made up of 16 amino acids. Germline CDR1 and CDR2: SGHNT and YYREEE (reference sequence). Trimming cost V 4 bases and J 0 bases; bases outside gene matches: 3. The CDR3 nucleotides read TGTGCCAGCAGCGCCGGGACTAGCGGGAGCACAGATACGCAGTATTTT. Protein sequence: CASSAGTSGSTDTQYF.

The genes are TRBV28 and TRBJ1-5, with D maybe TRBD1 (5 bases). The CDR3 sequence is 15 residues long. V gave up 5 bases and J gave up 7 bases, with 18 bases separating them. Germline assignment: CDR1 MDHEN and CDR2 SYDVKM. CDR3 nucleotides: TGTGCCAGCAGTCCCACCCCGGGGGAATACCAGCCCCAGCATTTT. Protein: CASSPTPGEYQPQHF.

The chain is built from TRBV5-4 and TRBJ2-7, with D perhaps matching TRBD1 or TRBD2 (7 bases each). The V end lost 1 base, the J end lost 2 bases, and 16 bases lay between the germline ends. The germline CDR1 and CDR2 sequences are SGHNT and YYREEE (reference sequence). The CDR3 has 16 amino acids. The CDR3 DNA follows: TGTGCCAGCAGCTTGTATCGGCAGGGGGGGACCTACGAGCAGTACTTC. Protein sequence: CASSLYRQGGTYEQYF.

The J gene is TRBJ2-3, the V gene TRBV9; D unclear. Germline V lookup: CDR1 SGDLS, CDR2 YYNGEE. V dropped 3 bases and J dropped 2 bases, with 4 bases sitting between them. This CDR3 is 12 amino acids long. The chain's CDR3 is CASSANTDTQYF. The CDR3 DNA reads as TGTGCCAGCAGCGCCAACACAGATACGCAGTATTTT.

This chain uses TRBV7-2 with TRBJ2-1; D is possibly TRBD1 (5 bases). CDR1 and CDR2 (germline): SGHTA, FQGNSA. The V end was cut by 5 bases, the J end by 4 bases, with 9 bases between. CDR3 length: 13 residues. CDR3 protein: CASSAGIYNEQFF. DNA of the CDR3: TGTGCCAGCAGCGCAGGGATTTACAATGAGCAGTTCTTC.

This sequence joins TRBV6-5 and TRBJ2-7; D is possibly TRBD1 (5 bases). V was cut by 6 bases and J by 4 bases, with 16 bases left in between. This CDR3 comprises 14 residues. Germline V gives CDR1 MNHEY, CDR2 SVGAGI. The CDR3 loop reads CASRNQGISYEQYF. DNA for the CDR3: TGTGCCAGCAGAAACCAGGGTATCTCGTACGAGCAGTACTTC.

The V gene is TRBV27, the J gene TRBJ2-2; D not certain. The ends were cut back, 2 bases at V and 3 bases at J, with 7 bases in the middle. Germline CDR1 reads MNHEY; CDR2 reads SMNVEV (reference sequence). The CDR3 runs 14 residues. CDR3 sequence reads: CASSLKPDTGELFF. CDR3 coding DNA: TGTGCCAGCAGTTTAAAGCCTGACACCGGGGAGCTGTTTTTT.

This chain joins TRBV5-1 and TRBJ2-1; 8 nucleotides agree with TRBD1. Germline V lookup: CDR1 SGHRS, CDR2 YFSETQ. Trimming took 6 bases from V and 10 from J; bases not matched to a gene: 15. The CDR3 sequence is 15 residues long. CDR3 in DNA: TGCGCCAGCACCTCCGGGACAGGCGAGGTTGGGGAGCAGTTCTTC. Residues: CASTSGTGEVGEQFF.

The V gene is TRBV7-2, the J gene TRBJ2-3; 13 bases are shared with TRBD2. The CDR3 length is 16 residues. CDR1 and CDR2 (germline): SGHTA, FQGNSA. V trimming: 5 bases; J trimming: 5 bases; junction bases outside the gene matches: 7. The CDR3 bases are TGTGCCAGCAGCACCAGGACTAGCGGGAGTGGAGATACGCAGTATTTT. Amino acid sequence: CASSTRTSGSGDTQYF.

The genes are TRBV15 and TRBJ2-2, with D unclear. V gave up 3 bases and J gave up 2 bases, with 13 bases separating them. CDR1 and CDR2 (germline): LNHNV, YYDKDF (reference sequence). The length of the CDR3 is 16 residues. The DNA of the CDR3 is TGTGCCACCAGCAGGTTCACGCTCGGAAACACCGGGGAGCTGTTTTTT. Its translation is CATSRFTLGNTGELFF.

The CDR3 coding sequence is TGTGCCAGCAGCTTAGCGGGAGTTGGTGTTGAGCAGTTCTTC. Its translation is CASSLAGVGVEQFF. This chain links TRBV7-8 with TRBJ2-1, with D perhaps matching TRBD2 (5 bases). The germline gives CDR1 SGHVS, CDR2 FQNEAQ. V shed 0 bases and J shed 9 bases, with 12 bases lying between them. The CDR3 runs to 14 residues.

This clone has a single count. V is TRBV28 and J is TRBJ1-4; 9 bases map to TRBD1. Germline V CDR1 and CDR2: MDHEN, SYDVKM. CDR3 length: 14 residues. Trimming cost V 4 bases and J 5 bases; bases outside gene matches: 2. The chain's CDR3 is CASSYTGGNEKLFF. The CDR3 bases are TGTGCCAGCAGTTATACAGGGGGCAATGAAAAACTGTTTTTT. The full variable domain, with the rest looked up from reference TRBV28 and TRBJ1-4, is DVKVTQSSRYLVKRTGEKVFLECVQDMDHENMFWYRQDPGLGLRLIYFSYDVKMKEKGDIPEGYSVSREKKERFSLILESASTNQTSMYLCASSYTGGNEKLFFGSGTQLSVL.

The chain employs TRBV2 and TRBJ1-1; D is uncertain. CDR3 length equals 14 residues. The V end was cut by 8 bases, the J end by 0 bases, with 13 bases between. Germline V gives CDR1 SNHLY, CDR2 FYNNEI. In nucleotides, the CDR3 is TGTGCCAGCTTCCTTGACCGATTGAACACTGAAGCTTTCTTT. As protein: CASFLDRLNTEAFF. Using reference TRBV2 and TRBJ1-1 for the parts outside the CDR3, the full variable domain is EPEVTQTPSHQVTQMGQEVILRCVPISNHLYFYWYRQILGQKVEFLVSFYNNEISEKSEIFDDQFSVERPDGSNFTLKIRSTKLEDSAMYFCASFLDRLNTEAFFGQGTRLTVV.